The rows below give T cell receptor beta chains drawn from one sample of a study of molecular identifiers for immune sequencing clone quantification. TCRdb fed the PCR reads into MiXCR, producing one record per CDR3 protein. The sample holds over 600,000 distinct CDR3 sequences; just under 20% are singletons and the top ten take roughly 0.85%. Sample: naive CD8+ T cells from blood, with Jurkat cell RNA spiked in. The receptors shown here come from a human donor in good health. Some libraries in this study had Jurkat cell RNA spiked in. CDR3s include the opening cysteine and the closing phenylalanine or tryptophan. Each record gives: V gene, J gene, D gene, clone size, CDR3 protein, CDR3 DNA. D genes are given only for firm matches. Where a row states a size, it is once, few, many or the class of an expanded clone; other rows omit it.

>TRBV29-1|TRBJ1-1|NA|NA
CSALDSAGTGAFF
TGCAGCGCCTTAGACTCAGCGGGCACTGGGGCTTTCTTT
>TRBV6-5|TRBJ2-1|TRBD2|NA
CASSYLGTSGYNEQLF
TGTGCCAGCAGTTACCTCGGGACTAGCGGCTACAATGAGCAGCTCTTC
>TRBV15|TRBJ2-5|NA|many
CATSRDKGEETQYF
TGTGCCACCAGCAGAGATAAAGGGGAAGAGACCCAGTACTTC
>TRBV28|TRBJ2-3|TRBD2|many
CASSSRGSGTDTQYF
TGTGCCAGCAGTTCCCGCGGGAGCGGGACAGATACGCAGTATTTT
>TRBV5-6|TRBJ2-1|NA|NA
CASSLIMGISYNEQFF
TGTGCCAGCAGCTTAATCATGGGGATCTCCTACAATGAGCAGTTCTTC
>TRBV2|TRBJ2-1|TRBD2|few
CASKVAGGRDPSSYNEQFF
TGTGCCAGCAAGGTAGCGGGAGGCAGAGACCCGAGCTCCTACAATGAGCAGTTCTTC
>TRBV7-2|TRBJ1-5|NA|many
CASSLEVWSNQPQHF
TGTGCCAGCAGCTTAGAGGTTTGGAGCAATCAGCCCCAGCATTTT
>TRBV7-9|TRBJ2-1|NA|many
CASTSRESSYNEQFF
TGTGCCAGCACCTCCAGAGAGAGCTCCTACAATGAGCAGTTCTTC
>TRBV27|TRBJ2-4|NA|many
CASSTLAKNIQYF
TGTGCCAGCAGTACTCTAGCCAAAAACATTCAGTACTTC
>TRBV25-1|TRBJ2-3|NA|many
CASSENTLGGAPGDTQYF
TGTGCCAGCAGTGAAAACACCTTAGGGGGAGCGCCGGGAGATACGCAGTATTTT
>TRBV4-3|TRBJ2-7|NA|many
CASSQDRGGAYEQYF
TGCGCCAGCAGCCAAGATCGCGGGGGCGCCTACGAGCAGTACTTC
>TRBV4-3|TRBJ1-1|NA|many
CASSQEWIGENEAFF
TGCGCCAGCAGCCAAGAGTGGATTGGGGAGAATGAAGCTTTCTTT
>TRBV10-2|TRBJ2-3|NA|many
CASNHVAAASDTQYF
TGCGCCAGCAATCACGTGGCAGCAGCGTCAGATACGCAGTATTTT
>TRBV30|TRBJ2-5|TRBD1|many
CAWSATGTAIF
TGTGCCTGGAGTGCAACCGGGACAGCCATCTTC
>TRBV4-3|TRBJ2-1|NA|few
CASSHGGDYNEQFF
TGCGCCAGCAGCCATGGAGGTGACTACAATGAGCAGTTCTTC
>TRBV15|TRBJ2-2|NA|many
CATSRGDNTGELFF
TGTGCCACCAGCAGAGGTGACAACACCGGGGAGCTGTTTTTT
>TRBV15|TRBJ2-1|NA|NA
CATSSRTSSYNEQFF
TGTGCCACCAGCAGTAGAACTAGCTCCTACAATGAGCAGTTCTTC
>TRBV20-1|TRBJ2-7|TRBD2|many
CSARLAGGSSYEQYF
TGCAGTGCTAGACTAGCGGGGGGAAGCTCCTACGAGCAGTACTTC
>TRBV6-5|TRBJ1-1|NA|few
CASSYPRLGGKGTEAFF
TGTGCCAGCAGTTACCCGCGTTTGGGGGGGAAAGGGACTGAAGCTTTCTTT
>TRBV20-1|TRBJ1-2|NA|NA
CSARDIKLGAANYGYTF
TGCAGTGCTAGAGATATCAAATTAGGGGCGGCTAACTATGGCTACACCTTC
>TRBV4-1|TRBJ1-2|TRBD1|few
CASSQAQGELYGYTF
TGCGCCAGCAGCCAAGCACAGGGGGAGTTGTATGGCTACACCTTC
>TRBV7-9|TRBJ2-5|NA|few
CASSLGRHQETQYF
TGTGCCAGCAGCTTAGGCCGCCACCAAGAGACCCAGTACTTC
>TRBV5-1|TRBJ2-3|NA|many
CASSQVDRSTDTQYF
TGCGCCAGCAGCCAGGTCGACAGGAGCACAGATACGCAGTATTTT
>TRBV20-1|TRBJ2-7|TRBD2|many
CSARGRSGSPYEQYF
TGCAGTGCTAGGGGACGCAGCGGGAGTCCGTACGAGCAGTACTTC
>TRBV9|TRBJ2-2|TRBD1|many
CASRTGGSGELFF
TGTGCCAGCAGGACAGGGGGTTCCGGGGAGCTGTTTTTT
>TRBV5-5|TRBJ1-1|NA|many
CASSKGHRGTEAFF
TGTGCCAGCAGCAAGGGACACCGCGGGACTGAAGCTTTCTTT
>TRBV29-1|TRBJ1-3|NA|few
CSVVNPGNTMYF
TGCAGCGTTGTTAATCCTGGAAACACCATGTATTTT
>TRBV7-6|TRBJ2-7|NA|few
CASSSRSDGGGFYEQYF
TGTGCCAGCAGCTCTAGGTCGGACGGCGGAGGATTTTACGAGCAGTACTTC
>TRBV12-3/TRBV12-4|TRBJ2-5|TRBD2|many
CASSTSGNGYGTQYF
TGTGCCAGCAGTACTAGCGGTAACGGTTACGGGACCCAGTACTTC
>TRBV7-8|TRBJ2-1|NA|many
CASSLDYGYNEQFF
TGTGCCAGCAGCTTAGATTACGGCTACAATGAGCAGTTCTTC
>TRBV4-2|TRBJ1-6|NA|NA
CASSQVDNSPLHF
TGTGCCAGCAGCCAAGTGGATAATTCACCCCTCCACTTT
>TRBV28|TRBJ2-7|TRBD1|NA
CASRTGGLFEQYF
TGTGCCAGCCGGACAGGGGGTCTATTCGAGCAGTACTTC
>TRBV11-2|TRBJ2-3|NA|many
CASSLGSGGTDTQYF
TGTGCCAGCAGCTTAGGAAGTGGGGGCACAGATACGCAGTATTTT
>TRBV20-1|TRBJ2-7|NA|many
CSARDDSTYEQYF
TGCAGTGCTAGAGATGACAGCACCTACGAGCAGTACTTC
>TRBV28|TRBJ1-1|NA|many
CASSLFPGTQNTEAFF
TGTGCCAGCAGTTTATTCCCCGGGACCCAAAACACTGAAGCTTTCTTT
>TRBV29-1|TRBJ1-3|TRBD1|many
CSVRQGQGPGNTIYF
TGCAGCGTCCGTCAGGGACAGGGACCCGGAAACACCATATATTTT
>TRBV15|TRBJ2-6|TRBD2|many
CATARTSGFSSGANVLTF
TGTGCCACCGCCCGGACTAGCGGGTTTAGCTCTGGGGCCAACGTCCTGACTTTC
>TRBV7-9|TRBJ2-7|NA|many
CASSPRGNEQYF
TGTGCCAGCAGCCCCAGGGGTAACGAGCAGTACTTC
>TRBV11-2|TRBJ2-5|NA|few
CASSLGAGPYQETQYF
TGTGCCAGCAGCTTAGGGGCAGGGCCATATCAAGAGACCCAGTACTTC
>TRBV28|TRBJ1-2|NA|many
CASSPGRTFGYTF
TGTGCCAGCAGTCCGGGACGTACGTTTGGCTACACCTTC
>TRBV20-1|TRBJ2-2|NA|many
CSAPSGTENTGELFF
TGCAGTGCTCCCTCCGGGACGGAGAACACCGGGGAGCTGTTTTTT
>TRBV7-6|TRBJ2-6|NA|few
CASSLDSGGANVLTF
TGTGCCAGCAGCTTAGACAGTGGTGGGGCCAACGTCCTGACTTTC
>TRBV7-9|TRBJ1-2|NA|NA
CASSSTKGSNYGYTF
TGTGCCAGCAGCTCTACTAAGGGATCTAACTATGGCTACACCTTC
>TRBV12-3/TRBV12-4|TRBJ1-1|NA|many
CASSLGSGAEAFF
TGTGCCAGCAGTTTAGGGTCTGGAGCTGAAGCTTTCTTT
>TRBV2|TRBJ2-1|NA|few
CASSARGIDYNEQFF
TGTGCCAGCAGCGCCCGAGGGATCGACTACAATGAGCAGTTCTTC
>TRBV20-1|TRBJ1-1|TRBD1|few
CGARERTGIEAFF
TGCGGTGCTAGAGAGAGGACAGGGATTGAAGCTTTCTTT
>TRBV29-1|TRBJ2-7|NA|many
CSVEVVHGQSSYEQYF
TGCAGCGTTGAGGTGGTTCACGGACAAAGCTCCTACGAGCAGTACTTC
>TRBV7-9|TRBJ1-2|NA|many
CASSGYQIYGYTF
TGTGCCAGCAGCGGTTACCAAATCTATGGCTACACCTTC
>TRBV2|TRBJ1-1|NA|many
CASSAFLNTEAFF
TGTGCCAGCAGTGCCTTTTTGAACACTGAAGCTTTCTTT
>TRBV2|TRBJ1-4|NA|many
CAGRGGVNEKLFF
TGTGCCGGTCGGGGAGGAGTTAATGAAAAACTGTTTTTT
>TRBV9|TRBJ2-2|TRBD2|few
CASSVGYSGRALNGELFF
TGTGCCAGCAGCGTAGGGTATAGCGGGAGGGCCCTAAACGGGGAGCTGTTTTTT
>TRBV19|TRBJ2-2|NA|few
CASSSPRGAGTGELFF
TGTGCCAGTAGCTCGCCCCGGGGGGCGGGCACCGGGGAGCTGTTTTTT
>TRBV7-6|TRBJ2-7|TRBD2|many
CASSFRGLADYEQYF
TGTGCCAGCAGCTTCCGGGGACTAGCGGATTACGAGCAGTACTTC
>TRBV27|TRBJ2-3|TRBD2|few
CASSSQPSTTGRLAGVDTQYF
TGTGCCAGCAGCTCTCAACCTTCTACTACGGGCCGACTAGCGGGAGTAGATACGCAGTATTTT